This T cell receptor beta chain comes out of a study of T cell responses to AZD1222 COVID-19 vaccine. Across the study: The study pooled second doses at about 4 or about 12 weeks.

The germline V gene has CDR1 ENHRY and CDR2 SYGVKD. Trimming stripped 0 bases from V and 10 bases from J, with 9 bases between. The CDR3 runs 12 residues. Worth noting for this clone: Its matching antigen is unknown.

Notes on the study in general: Just 5 or 6 AZD1222 recipients tested seropositive at baseline.

Libraries were prepared by immunoSEQ multiplex PCR; TCRdb keeps only in-frame clonotypes and omits some of them. The sample records approximately 190,000 clones, over 80% being singletons. The sequence came from an adult in good health. This chain links TRBV10-3 with TRBJ1-1; no clear D gene. Sequenced material: peripheral blood, taken on day 0 of AZD1222 vaccination. The CDR3 loop reads CAISESSGSAFF. DNA of the CDR3: TGTGCCATCAGTGAGTCGTCGGGATCAGCTTTCTTT.